This T cell receptor beta chain originates from a study of shared clonotypes between healthy human individuals. Study results and limitations: Naive subsets generally exceeded memory subsets in estimated richness. Sequencing depth was predicted to influence how clonotypes are shared among donors.

A word on this clone: Its antigen is currently unknown.

CDR1 and CDR2 from the germline V gene are MDHEN and SYDVKM. The ends were cut back, 4 bases at V and 2 bases at J, with 21 bases in the middle. This CDR3 comprises 17 residues. This was a deep-level run. Data came from immunoSEQ multiplex PCR; TCRdb stores just in-frame clones and leaves some out. The sample shows around 2.1 million clones, just over 90% of them seen only once. Terminally differentiated effector memory CD45RA+ cells were excluded from the naive CD8 cells, which were CD45RO-negative and positively selected for CCR7. Input material: naive CD8+ T cells from PBMCs. The TCR comes from a man between 18 and 35 years old in good health. Some clones in this sample may be carry-over from other donors' samples. The chain joins TRBV28 to TRBJ2-7; D is possibly TRBD2 (6 bases). Here the CDR3 reads CASSSRISGSRAYEQYF. The CDR3 DNA is TGTGCCAGCAGTTCACGGATTAGCGGAAGCAGGGCCTACGAGCAGTACTTC.